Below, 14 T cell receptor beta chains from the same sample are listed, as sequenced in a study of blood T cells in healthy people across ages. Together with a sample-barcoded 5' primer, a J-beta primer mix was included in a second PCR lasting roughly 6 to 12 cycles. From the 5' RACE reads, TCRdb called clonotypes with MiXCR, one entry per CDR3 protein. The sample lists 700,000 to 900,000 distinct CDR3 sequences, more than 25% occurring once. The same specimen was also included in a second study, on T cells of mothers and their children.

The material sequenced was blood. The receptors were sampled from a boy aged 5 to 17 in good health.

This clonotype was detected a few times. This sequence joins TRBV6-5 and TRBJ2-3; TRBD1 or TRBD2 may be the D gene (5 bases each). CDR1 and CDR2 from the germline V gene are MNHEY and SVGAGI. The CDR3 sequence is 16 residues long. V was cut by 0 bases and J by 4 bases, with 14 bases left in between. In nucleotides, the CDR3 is TGTGCCAGCAGTTACTCGATCCAGGGAGAGTCAGATACGCAGTATTTT. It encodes CASSYSIQGESDTQYF.

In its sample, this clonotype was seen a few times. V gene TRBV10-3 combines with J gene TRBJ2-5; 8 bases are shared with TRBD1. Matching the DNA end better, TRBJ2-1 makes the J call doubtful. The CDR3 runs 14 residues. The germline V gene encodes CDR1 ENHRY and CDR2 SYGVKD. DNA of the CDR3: TGTGCCAACAGGGGGGACCGACCCTCCAATGAGCAGTTCTTC. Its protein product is CANRGDRPSNEQFF.

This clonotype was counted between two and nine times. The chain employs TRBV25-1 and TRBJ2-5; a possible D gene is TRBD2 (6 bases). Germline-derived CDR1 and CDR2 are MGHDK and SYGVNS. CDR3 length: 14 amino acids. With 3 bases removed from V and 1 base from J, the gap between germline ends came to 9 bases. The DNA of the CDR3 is TGTGCCAGCAGTGACCGCGGGGTCCAAGAGACCCAGTACTTC. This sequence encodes CASSDRGVQETQYF.

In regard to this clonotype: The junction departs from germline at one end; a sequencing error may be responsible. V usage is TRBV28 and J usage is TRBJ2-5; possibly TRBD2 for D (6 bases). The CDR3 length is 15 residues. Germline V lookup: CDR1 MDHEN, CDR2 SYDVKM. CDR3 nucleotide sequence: TGCGTCAGCAGTCCGCGGAAGGGTCGGACGGGAGAGCAGTACTTC. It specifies CVSSPRKGRTGEQYF.

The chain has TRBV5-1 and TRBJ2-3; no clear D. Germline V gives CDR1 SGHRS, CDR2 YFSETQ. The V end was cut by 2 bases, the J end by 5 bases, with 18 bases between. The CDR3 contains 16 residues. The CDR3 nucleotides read TGCGCCAGCAGCTTCGGAGACCTCCGAGGTGAAGATACGCAGTATTTT. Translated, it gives CASSFGDLRGEDTQYF.

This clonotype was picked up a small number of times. The CDR3 is CASSFPRRTGELETQYF. CDR3 in DNA: TGTGCCAGCAGTTTCCCGCGTAGGACAGGGGAGCTGGAGACCCAGTACTTC. The chain couples TRBV28 to TRBJ2-5, with TRBD1 identical over 9 bases. V was pared by 3 bases and J by 5 bases, with 13 bases of the junction left unmatched. CDR1 is MDHEN, CDR2 SYDVKM, per germline. The length of the CDR3 is 17 residues. The full variable domain, with the rest looked up from reference TRBV28 and TRBJ2-5, is DVKVTQSSRYLVKRTGEKVFLECVQDMDHENMFWYRQDPGLGLRLIYFSYDVKMKEKGDIPEGYSVSREKKERFSLILESASTNQTSMYLCASSFPRRTGELETQYFGPGTRLLVL.

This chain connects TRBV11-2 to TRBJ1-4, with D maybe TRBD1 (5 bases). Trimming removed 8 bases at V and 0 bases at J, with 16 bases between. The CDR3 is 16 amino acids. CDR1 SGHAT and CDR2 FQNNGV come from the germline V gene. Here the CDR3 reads CASRPLGAATNEKLFF. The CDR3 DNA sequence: TGTGCCAGCCGGCCCCTCGGGGCCGCAACTAATGAAAAACTGTTTTTT.

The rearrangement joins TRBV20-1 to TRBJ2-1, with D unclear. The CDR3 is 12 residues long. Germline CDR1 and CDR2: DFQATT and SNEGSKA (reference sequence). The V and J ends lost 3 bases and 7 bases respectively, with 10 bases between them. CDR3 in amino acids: CSASSAGNEQFF. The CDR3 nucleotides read TGCAGTGCTAGTTCGGCTGGGAATGAGCAGTTCTTC.

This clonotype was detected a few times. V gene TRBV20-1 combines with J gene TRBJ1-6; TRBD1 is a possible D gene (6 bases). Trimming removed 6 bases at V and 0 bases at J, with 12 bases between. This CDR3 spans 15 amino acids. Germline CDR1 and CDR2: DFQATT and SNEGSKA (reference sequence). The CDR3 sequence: CSALRDNSYNSPLHF. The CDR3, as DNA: TGCAGTGCCCTGCGGGACAACTCCTATAATTCACCCCTCCACTTT.

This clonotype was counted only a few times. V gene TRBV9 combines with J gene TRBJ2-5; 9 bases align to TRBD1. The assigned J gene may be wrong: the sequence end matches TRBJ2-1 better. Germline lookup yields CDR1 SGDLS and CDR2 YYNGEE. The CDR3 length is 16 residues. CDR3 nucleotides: TGTGCCAGCAGCGTAGTTTGGGGACAGGGCCCTTATGAGCAGTTCTTC. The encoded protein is CASSVVWGQGPYEQFF.

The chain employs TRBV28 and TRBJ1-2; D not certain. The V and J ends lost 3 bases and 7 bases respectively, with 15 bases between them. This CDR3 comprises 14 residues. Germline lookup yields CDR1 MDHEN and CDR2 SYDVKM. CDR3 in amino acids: CASSFGLVVGGYTF. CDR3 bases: TGTGCCAGCAGTTTTGGCCTTGTCGTAGGTGGCTACACCTTC.

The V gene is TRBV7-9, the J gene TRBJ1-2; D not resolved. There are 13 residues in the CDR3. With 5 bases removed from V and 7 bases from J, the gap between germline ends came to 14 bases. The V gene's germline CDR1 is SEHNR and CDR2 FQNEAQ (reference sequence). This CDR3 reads CASSPATGRGYTF. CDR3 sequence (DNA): TGTGCCAGCAGCCCCGCGACGGGTCGTGGCTACACCTTC.

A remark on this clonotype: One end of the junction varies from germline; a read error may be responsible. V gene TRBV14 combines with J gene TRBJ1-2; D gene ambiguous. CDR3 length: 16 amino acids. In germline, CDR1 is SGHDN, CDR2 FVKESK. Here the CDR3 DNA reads TGTGCCAGCGGCCAAGGTCGCGCCTTCTCTAACTATGGCTACACCTTC. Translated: CASGQGRAFSNYGYTF.

The CDR3, as DNA: TGTGCCAGCAGTTACGGGAAACTGGGCGGCTACACCTTC. Amino acids: CASSYGKLGGYTF. The rearrangement uses TRBV6-5 and TRBJ1-2; no firm D call. Trimming cost V 2 bases and J 8 bases, with 12 bases left between them. CDR1 MNHEY and CDR2 SVGAGI come from the germline V gene. CDR3 length: 13 amino acids.